This T cell receptor beta chain derives from a study of shared clonotypes between healthy human individuals. Study-level background: Researchers drew samples from a couple of women and three men aged 18 to 49.

General study points: It was only blood that was sampled, and tissue repertoires likely differ.

It was at deep level that the assay was run. Measured with immunoSEQ multiplex PCR; TCRdb has only the in-frame clones, and not every one. The repertoire has about 820,000 clones, nearly 95% of them found once; the top ten carry less than 25%. Concerning this clone itself: Its target is unknown.

CD45RO-negative CD8 cells positively selected for CCR7 made up the naive population, which excluded terminally differentiated effector memory CD45RA+ cells. Everyone who donated was a Caucasian adult who lived in Nashville, Tennessee. This receptor was taken from a man younger than 45 in good health. Input material: naive CD8+ T cells sorted from blood.

The CDR3 protein is CASSLVKESSYNEQFF. The CDR3 DNA follows: TGTGCCAGCAGCTTAGTAAAGGAGAGCTCCTACAATGAGCAGTTCTTC. The chain couples TRBV13 to TRBJ2-1, with D hard to call. The V gene lost 1 base and the J gene lost 0 bases, with 10 bases spanning the gap. Looked up from germline, CDR1 is PRHDT and CDR2 is FYEKMQ (reference sequence). The CDR3 spans 16 residues.